The subject of this entry is one T cell receptor (beta chain). No cognate antigen has been identified for it. Nothing much larger sits one base from this clone, and base qualities are not available. CD8 naive samples consisted of CD45RO-negative cells that were positively selected for CCR7, yielding a CD45RA+CCR7+ population without TemRA cells. Healthy HIV-negative adults with no recently reported acute infections or vaccinations were included as donors. Only Caucasian adults living in Nashville, Tennessee, USA were represented among the donors. After blood collection by leukapheresis, PBMCs were isolated using Ficoll-Histopaque density gradient centrifugation and then cryopreserved in the vapor phase of liquid nitrogen. Analytical flow cytometry was used to check the purity and quantity of each magnetically sorted T cell population. Each sorted fraction had its genomic DNA isolated and then quantified by UV absorbance on a Nanodrop 2000c.

The sample originates from a study of shared clonotypes between healthy human individuals (dated by TCRdb to the early 2020s). Background for the entire study: The cohort comprised a couple of women and a few men aged 18 to 49 years. Blood TCR repertoires of four to six healthy adults were deeply sequenced to estimate repertoire size and the extent of clonotype sharing between individuals. Libraries were prepared and TCR repertoires were sequenced by different laboratories using diverse techniques, in order to increase sequencing depth and limit assay-specific biases. For each donor, CD4 naive and CD4 memory were each run on three plates, CD8 naive on two plates, and CD8 memory on one plate. Between about 0.8 and 9 billion PBMCs per donor were obtained by leukapheresis. What the authors observed across the whole study: Pairwise subsampling led to the expectation that sequencing depth would affect the degree of clonotype sharing among donors. Compared with non-shared clonotypes, clonotypes shared by all four sorted-subset donors had higher generation probabilities. When four donors were compared, the shared fraction of clonotypes was 5% to 6.5% for naive CD4, over 3% for naive CD8, about 2.4% for memory CD4, and approximately 0.4% for memory CD8. Larger estimated clonotype richness was generally found for naive subsets than for memory subsets. The genetic and exposure-history diversity represented was limited by the small number of donors. Sampling was limited to blood, and TCR repertoires in tissue likely differ from TCR repertoires in blood. Rarefaction of sorted-subset datasets indicated incomplete sequencing despite the large sequencing depth.

Using the deep immunoSEQ assay, TCR CDR3 regions were amplified from genomic DNA by multiplex PCR. Extracted genomic DNA from each cell subset was distributed evenly across all wells of several immunoSEQ 96-well plates, and each plate was treated as a replicate. For sorted subsets, each replicate PCR was loaded with about 0.2 ug genomic DNA, equivalent to 25,000 to 35,000 T cell genomes. The purified libraries were quantified using a Qubit 3.0 fluorometer, sized with a Bioanalyzer 2100, and then quantified again using the KAPA Library Quantification kit. Every immunoSEQ 96-well plate was sequenced on a dedicated single-read 150-cycle Illumina NextSeq 550 flow cell. The authors' pipeline ran thus. Because only junctional sequences without quality scores were contained in the immunoSEQ output, filtering matching that applied to full-length reads could not be performed. Sequences were annotated with PyIR, a Python wrapper for IgBLAST v1.9, and V/J genes and CDR3 were assigned using IMGT germline references. Any read was removed if the V/J assignment was weak (E-value above 1e-6), the CDR3 was missing, or the read contained stop codons, out-of-frame junctions, or ambiguous translated residues. V3J clonotypes were defined by identical inferred V gene, J gene, and CDR3 amino acid sequence. The percentage overlap between two repertoires was calculated by dividing the number of shared unique clonotypes by the size of the smaller repertoire. Three approaches were used to assess repertoire richness: RTK rarefaction, the Chao1 estimator, and Recon v2.1 estimates of unobserved clonotypes. For all TCRbeta clonotypes obtained by the gDNA method from four donors, generation probabilities were computed with OLGA. The immuneACCESS repertoire file appears here via TCRdb, limited to in-frame rearrangements. These files lack a portion of the clones; in checked studies, under half of the deficit traces to unresolved V genes, and the cause of the others is not known. V, J and clone size reflect that table, while D and trimming were determined from the DNA. Here the sample has 2 million or so clones; roughly 95% occur a single time. The ten most abundant clones make up 0.85% to 1.2% of the sample.

The cysteine opens and the phenylalanine closes a CDR3 of 14 amino acids. Only the CDR3 part of the read is kept: 42 bases, read in frame from the first base. From the germline V gene, CDR1 is SGHAT and CDR2 is FQNNGV. V is cut by 0 bases and J by 3 bases, and the space between the germline ends is 9 bases. The sequenced sample consisted of naive CD8+ T cells sorted from blood. The cell subset or site label here, explained by the study, means: CD45RA+CCR7+. The sequence came from a man aged 18-30 years in good health. The chain is assembled from TRBV11-2 and TRBJ2-7; a tentative D call is TRBD1 (5 bases match). The CDR3 here reads CASSLDVGVYEQYF. At the DNA level, the sequence is TGTGCCAGCAGCTTAGATGTAGGGGTCTACGAGCAGTACTTC. The full variable domain, completed from the reference TRBV11-2 and TRBJ2-7 proteins outside the CDR3, reads EAGVAQSPRYKIIEKRQSVAFWCNPISGHATLYWYQQILGQGPKLLIQFQNNGVVDDSQLPKDRFSAERLKGVDSTLKIQPAKLEDSAVYLCASSLDVGVYEQYFGPGTRLTVT.